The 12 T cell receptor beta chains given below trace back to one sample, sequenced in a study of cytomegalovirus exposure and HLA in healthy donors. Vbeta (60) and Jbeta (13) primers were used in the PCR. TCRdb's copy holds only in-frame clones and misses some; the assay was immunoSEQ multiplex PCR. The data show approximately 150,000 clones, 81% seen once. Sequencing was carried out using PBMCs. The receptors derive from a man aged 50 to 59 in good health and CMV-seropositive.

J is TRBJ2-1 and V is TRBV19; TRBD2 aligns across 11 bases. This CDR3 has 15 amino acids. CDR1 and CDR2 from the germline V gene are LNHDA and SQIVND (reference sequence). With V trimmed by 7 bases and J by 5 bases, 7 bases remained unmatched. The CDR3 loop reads CASKAGTSGNNEQFF. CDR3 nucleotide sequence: TGTGCCAGTAAGGCCGGGACTAGCGGTAACAATGAGCAGTTCTTC.

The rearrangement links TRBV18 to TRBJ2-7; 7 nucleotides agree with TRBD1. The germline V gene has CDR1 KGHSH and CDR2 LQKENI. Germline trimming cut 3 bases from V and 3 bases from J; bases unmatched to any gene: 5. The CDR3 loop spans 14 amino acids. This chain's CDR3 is CASSPRTGLYEQYF. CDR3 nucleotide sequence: TGTGCCAGCTCACCGCGGACAGGACTCTACGAGCAGTACTTC.

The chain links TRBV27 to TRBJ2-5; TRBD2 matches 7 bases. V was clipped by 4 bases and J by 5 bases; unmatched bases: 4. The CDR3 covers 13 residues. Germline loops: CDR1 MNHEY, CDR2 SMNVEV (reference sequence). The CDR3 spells CASSYRGDETQYF. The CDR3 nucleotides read TGTGCCAGCAGTTATCGGGGGGATGAGACCCAGTACTTC.

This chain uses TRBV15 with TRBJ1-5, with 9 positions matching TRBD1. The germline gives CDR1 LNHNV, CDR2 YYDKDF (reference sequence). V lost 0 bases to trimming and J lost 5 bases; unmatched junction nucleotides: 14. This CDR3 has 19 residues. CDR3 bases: TGTGCCACCAGCAGAGATATCAGGACAGGGGATAACGCTGATCAGCCCCAGCATTTT. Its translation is CATSRDIRTGDNADQPQHF.

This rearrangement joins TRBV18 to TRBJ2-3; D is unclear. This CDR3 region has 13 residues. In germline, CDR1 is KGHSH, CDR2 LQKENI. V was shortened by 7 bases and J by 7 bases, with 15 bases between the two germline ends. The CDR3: CASCEPLRNTQYF. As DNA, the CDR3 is TGTGCCAGCTGCGAACCCCTAAGAAATACGCAGTATTTT. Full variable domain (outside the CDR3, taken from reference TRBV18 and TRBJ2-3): NAGVMQNPRHLVRRRGQEARLRCSPMKGHSHVYWYRQLPEEGLKFMVYLQKENIIDESGMPKERFSAEFPKEGPSILRIQQVVRGDSAAYFCASCEPLRNTQYFGPGTRLTVL.

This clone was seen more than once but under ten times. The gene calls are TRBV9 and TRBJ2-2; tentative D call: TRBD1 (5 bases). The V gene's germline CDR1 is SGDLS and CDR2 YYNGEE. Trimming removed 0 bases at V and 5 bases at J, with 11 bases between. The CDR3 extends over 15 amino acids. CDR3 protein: CASSVGGQGTGELFF. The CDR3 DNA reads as TGTGCCAGCAGCGTAGGGGGTCAGGGTACCGGGGAGCTGTTTTTT.

The DNA of the CDR3 is TGTGCCTGGAGTGTACCCGGGGGGAGGAGGGGCTACACCTTC. This codes for CAWSVPGGRRGYTF. The chain combines TRBV30 with TRBJ1-2, with D tentatively TRBD1 (5 bases). V lost 0 bases to trimming and J lost 8 bases, with 16 bases between them. Germline CDR1 GTSNPN, CDR2 SVGIG (reference sequence). This CDR3 has 14 residues. The variable domain in full, completed from reference TRBV30 and TRBJ1-2, reads SQTIHQWPATLVQPVGSPLSLECTVEGTSNPNLYWYRQAAGRGLQLLFYSVGIGQISSEVPQNLSASRPQDRQFILSSKKLLLSDSGFYLCAWSVPGGRRGYTFGSGTRLTVV.

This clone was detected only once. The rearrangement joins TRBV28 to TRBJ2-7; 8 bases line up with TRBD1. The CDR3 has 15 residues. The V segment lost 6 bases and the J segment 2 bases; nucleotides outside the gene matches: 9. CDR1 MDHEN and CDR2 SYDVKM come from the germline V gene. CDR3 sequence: CASRQSGGLAYEQYF. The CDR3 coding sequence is TGTGCCAGCAGACAATCAGGGGGCCTAGCCTACGAGCAGTACTTC.

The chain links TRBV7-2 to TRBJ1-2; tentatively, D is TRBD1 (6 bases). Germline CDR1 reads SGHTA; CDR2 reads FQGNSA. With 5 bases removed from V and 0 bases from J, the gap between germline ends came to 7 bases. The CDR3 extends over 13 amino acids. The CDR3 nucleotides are TGTGCCAGCAGCGGACAGACTAACTATGGCTACACCTTC. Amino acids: CASSGQTNYGYTF.

CDR3 bases: TGTGCCAGCACCTCTAGCGGGCGCAGGGGAGAGCAGTACTTC. Protein product: CASTSSGRRGEQYF. The chain couples TRBV6-6 to TRBJ2-5; 8 bases fit TRBD2. The V gene end was trimmed by 7 bases and the J gene end by 11 bases; junction bases not matched to a gene: 15. The CDR3 consists of 14 residues. CDR1 MNHNY and CDR2 SVGAGI come from the germline V gene (reference sequence).

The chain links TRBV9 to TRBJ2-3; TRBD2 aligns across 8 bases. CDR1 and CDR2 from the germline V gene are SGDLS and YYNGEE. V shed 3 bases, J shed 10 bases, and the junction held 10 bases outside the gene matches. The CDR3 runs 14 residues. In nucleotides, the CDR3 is TGTGCCAGCAGCGCGCTAGACTATAGCGGGGCGCAGTATTTT. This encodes CASSALDYSGAQYF.

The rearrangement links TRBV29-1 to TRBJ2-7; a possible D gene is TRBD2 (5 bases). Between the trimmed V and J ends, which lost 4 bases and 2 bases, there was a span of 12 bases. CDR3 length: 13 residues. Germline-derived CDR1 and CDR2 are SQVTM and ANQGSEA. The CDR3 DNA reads TGCAGCGTTGTATGGGCCGGGACCTACGAGCAGTACTTC. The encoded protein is CSVVWAGTYEQYF.